Described below is a single T cell receptor beta chain sequence and its context. The data were taken from a study of blood T cell repertoires in COVID-19. The wider study: The study drew acute and convalescent COVID-19 samples from the United States, Italy and Spain. PBMCs, B-cell-depleted T cells, or T cells provided the cDNA or gDNA that made up the material.

CDR1 is SEHNR and CDR2 is FQNEAQ in the germline V gene (reference sequence). CDR3 length: 17 amino acids. Unmatched junction bases numbered 16, after V lost 4 bases and J lost 8 bases. Profiled with immunoSEQ multiplex PCR; TCRdb holds only in-frame clones, not every one. Seen here are about 63,000 clones, roughly 74% observed once, and the top ten hold approximately 30%. The sequencing sample was made of peripheral blood. J is TRBJ2-1 and V is TRBV7-9; 8 nucleotides align to TRBD1. The sequence came from an elderly woman with acute or convalescent COVID-19. In nucleotides, the CDR3 is TGTGCCAGCAGCTCCTCAAGGCGGACAGGGTCTTTTGATGAGCAGTTCTTC. It specifies CASSSSRRTGSFDEQFF.